A single sample gave rise to the 13 T cell receptor beta chains below, sequenced in a study of T cells after yellow fever vaccination. Using its own MiXCR run on the 5' RACE reads, TCRdb lists one record per CDR3 protein. The sample records approximately 580,000 distinct CDR3 sequences, 17% being singletons. The specimen was PBMCs, collected 5 days after the first yellow fever vaccination. All receptors derive from a man younger than 35 who received the YFV17D yellow fever vaccine.

This clonotype was detected a few times. The gene calls are TRBV9 and TRBJ2-7, with 9 bases matching TRBD2. This CDR3 is 15 amino acids long. Germline CDR1 is SGDLS and CDR2 is YYNGEE. The trim removed 3 bases at V and 6 bases at J, leaving 10 bases unmatched. CDR3 residues: CASSAVGGSGGEQYF. CDR3 nucleotides: TGTGCCAGCAGCGCGGTTGGAGGTAGCGGGGGCGAGCAGTACTTC. The variable domain in full, completed from reference TRBV9 and TRBJ2-7, reads DSGVTQTPKHLITATGQRVTLRCSPRSGDLSVYWYQQSLDQGLQFLIQYYNGEERAKGNILERFSAQQFPDLHSELNLSSLELGDSALYFCASSAVGGSGGEQYFGPGTRLTVT.

In this sample, this clonotype turned up a few times. The chain couples TRBV18 to TRBJ1-2; D is possibly TRBD1 (5 bases). The CDR3 sequence is 13 residues long. Per the germline V gene, CDR1 is KGHSH and CDR2 is LQKENI. V was clipped by 6 bases and J by 7 bases, with 15 bases between them. In DNA form, the CDR3 reads TGTGCCAGCTCCCTCGGAGGGGAGGGTGGCTACACCTTC. It specifies CASSLGGEGGYTF.

This clonotype was recorded a few times. The chain is built from TRBV4-3 and TRBJ2-4; 7 positions agree with TRBD2. Germline assignment: CDR1 LGHNA and CDR2 YSLEER. CDR3 length equals 11 residues. Trimming removed 6 bases from V and 9 bases from J; junction bases left unmatched: 2. This chain's CDR3 is CASRGGGIQYF. The CDR3 nucleotides are TGCGCCAGCAGGGGGGGGGGCATTCAGTACTTC.

This clonotype was seen only a few times. J is TRBJ1-2 and V is TRBV29-1; D possibly corresponds to TRBD1 (5 bases). V lost 5 bases and J lost 6, with 13 bases in between. The CDR3 is 12 residues long. Per germline, CDR1 SQVTM and CDR2 ANQGSEA. CDR3 residues: CSVQVGGHGYTF. DNA for the CDR3: TGCAGCGTTCAAGTGGGGGGACATGGCTACACCTTC.

CDR3 loop: CASSDDNYFRGNTEAFF. CDR3 coding DNA: TGTGCCAGCAGTGACGACAACTATTTTAGGGGAAACACTGAAGCTTTCTTT. The genes are TRBV6-1 and TRBJ1-1; the D gene is possibly TRBD1 (5 bases). V lost 3 bases and J 2 bases, leaving 19 bases between the germline ends. Per the germline V gene, CDR1 is MNHNS and CDR2 is SASEGT. The CDR3 loop spans 17 amino acids.

The V and J genes are TRBV3-1 and TRBJ1-3, with a tentative D call TRBD1 (6 bases). CDR1 and CDR2 from the germline V gene are LGHDT and YNNKEL (reference sequence). Deletions cut 2 bases from V and 8 bases from J, with 22 bases between. The CDR3 contains 17 residues. This chain's CDR3 is CASSQRFSYTGLYTIYF. The CDR3 DNA reads TGTGCCAGCAGCCAACGTTTTTCATATACAGGGTTGTACACCATATATTTT. Drawing the rest from reference TRBV3-1 and TRBJ1-3, the complete variable domain is DTAVSQTPKYLVTQMGNDKSIKCEQNLGHDTMYWYKQDSKKFLKIMFSYNNKELIINETVPNRFSPKSPDKAHLNLHINSLELGDSAVYFCASSQRFSYTGLYTIYFGEGSWLTVV.

The chain has TRBV5-1 and TRBJ2-1; 8 positions agree with TRBD2. Germline V gives CDR1 SGHRS, CDR2 YFSETQ. V shed 4 bases and J 5 bases; nucleotides not matched to a gene: 8. The length of the CDR3 is 15 residues. CDR3 protein: CASSPVRRGDNEQFF. In DNA form, the CDR3 reads TGCGCCAGCAGCCCCGTGCGGCGGGGGGACAATGAGCAGTTCTTC. The full variable domain, rest sourced from reference TRBV5-1 and TRBJ2-1, is KAGVTQTPRYLIKTRGQQVTLSCSPISGHRSVSWYQQTPGQGLQFLFEYFSETQRNKGNFPGRFSGRQFSNSRSEMNVSTLELGDSALYLCASSPVRRGDNEQFFGPGTRLTVL.

V and J are TRBV9 and TRBJ1-3; D is undetermined. The CDR3 is 13 residues long. The ends were cut back, 6 bases at V and 7 bases at J, with 14 bases in the middle. From germline, CDR1 is SGDLS and CDR2 YYNGEE. DNA for the CDR3: TGTGCCAGCACAAACTCGGGGAGTAACACCATATATTTT. Its translation: CASTNSGSNTIYF. Variable domain in full (rest from reference TRBV9 and TRBJ1-3): DSGVTQTPKHLITATGQRVTLRCSPRSGDLSVYWYQQSLDQGLQFLIQYYNGEERAKGNILERFSAQQFPDLHSELNLSSLELGDSALYFCASTNSGSNTIYFGEGSWLTVV.

The V gene is TRBV20-1, the J gene TRBJ1-6; 7 bases align to TRBD1. CDR1 and CDR2 from the germline V gene are DFQATT and SNEGSKA (reference sequence). J gave up 14 bases and V 6 bases, and 13 bases lay outside the gene matches. CDR3 length: 13 amino acids. CDR3 region: CSAMDRLAASLHF. DNA for the CDR3: TGCAGTGCAATGGACAGGCTCGCAGCCTCCCTCCACTTT.

V gene TRBV7-9 combines with J gene TRBJ2-3; D gene ambiguous. The length of the CDR3 is 15 residues. Germline CDR1 is SEHNR and CDR2 is FQNEAQ (reference sequence). V was clipped by 2 bases and J by 0 bases, with 9 bases between them. The CDR3 sequence: CASSLLRMSTDTQYF. The CDR3 bases are TGTGCCAGCAGCTTATTGCGGATGAGCACAGATACGCAGTATTTT.

The V and J genes are TRBV9 and TRBJ1-2; D unclear. V gave up 2 bases and J gave up 4 bases, with 9 bases separating them. Germline-derived CDR1 and CDR2 are SGDLS and YYNGEE. There are 13 residues in the CDR3. CDR3 protein: CASSVGGPYGYTF. The CDR3 DNA sequence: TGTGCCAGCAGCGTCGGCGGACCCTATGGCTACACCTTC.

This clonotype was counted only a few times. The rearrangement uses TRBV20-1 and TRBJ1-1; D is uncertain. Trimming pared 4 bases from V and 2 bases from J, leaving 11 bases between. The CDR3 runs to 13 residues. In germline, CDR1 is DFQATT, CDR2 SNEGSKA (reference sequence). DNA of the CDR3: TGCAGTGCTAATGTAGGAATCAACACTGAAGCTTTCTTT. Protein sequence: CSANVGINTEAFF.

This clonotype was found a few times. A junction end diverges from the germline sequence, so it may reflect a read error. V is TRBV7-7 and J is TRBJ1-5, with D tentatively TRBD1 (6 bases). Germline V gives CDR1 SSHAT, CDR2 FNYEAQ (reference sequence). This CDR3 comprises 13 residues. CDR3 region: CASSVDRNQPQHF. In nucleotides, the CDR3 is TGTGCTAGCAGCGTGGACAGAAATCAGCCCCAGCATTTT.